The TCR beta chain described here comes from a study of blood T cell repertoires in COVID-19 (dated by TCRdb to about 2020). With respect to the entire study: The collaborator samples originated in the United States, Italy and Spain and spanned the acute and convalescent phases of COVID-19. The prospective study material was composed of cDNA or gDNA derived from T cells, B-cell-depleted T cells, or PBMCs. The dataset comprised deeply sampled blood TCRbeta repertoires from subjects exposed to, actively infected with, or recovered from COVID-19. A freely available public database, intended as a resource for researchers studying the immune response to SARS-CoV-2, is where the repertoires were released. Samples were obtained from the ongoing ImmuneRACE study (first 160 participants) and from approximately 1,200 subjects provided by 6 global collaborators. Nearly every sample came with metadata listing a de-identified subject ID, COVID-19 status, age in years and sex. Where available, HLA class I and class II types were obtained from metadata supplied by the sample provider rather than from assay-based typing. Summary of the overall study and its limitations: The quantity of clinical and demographic metadata differed by source and by participant and was supplied without curation.

The collaborating institutions used their own protocols to collect whole blood in K2EDTA tubes. For TCRbeta analysis, collaborator samples were shipped as frozen whole blood, as isolated PBMCs, or as DNA extracted from either sample type. The immunoSEQ Assay, a bias-controlled multiplex PCR, was used to amplify TCRbeta CDR3 regions from genomic DNA. The original pipeline was this. The number of nucleated cells in each sample was estimated from the amplification of reference gene primers within the assay. To quantify the absolute abundance of each unique TCRbeta CDR3 rearrangement, sequence reads were collapsed and filtered. For each sample, productive Simpson clonality was calculated as the square root of Simpson's diversity index over productive rearrangements. In TCRdb, the immuneACCESS table is reduced to in-frame sequences with V and J assigned. These tables do not hold every clone; where another copy was compared, an unresolved V gene accounts for under half, and the others remain unexplained. V, J and clone size reflect that table, while D and trimming were determined from the DNA. In all, the sample holds about 120,000 clones, and 65% to 90% of those were seen once. The top ten clonotypes cover 25% to 30% of the sample.

On this clone: Its target antigen remains unknown. No clone much larger than this one lies a single base away; base qualities are absent.

CDR3 length: 13 amino acids, cysteine to phenylalanine. Only the CDR3 DNA is retained, 39 bases long and in frame from the first base. CDR1 SNHLY and CDR2 FYNNEI are derived from the germline V gene. At the junction V is shortened by 1 base and J by 7 bases, with 10 bases in between. Sequencing used peripheral blood. The clonotype comes from a woman of 80 years or more with acute or convalescent COVID-19. Recombination joined TRBV2 with TRBJ1-2, with a tentative D gene TRBD1 over 5 matching bases. The CDR3 in this case is CASSEVGAGGYTF. The bases are TGTGCCAGCAGTGAAGTAGGGGCCGGTGGCTACACCTTC.